A selection of T cell receptor beta chains follows, all from one sample in a study of long-term antiretroviral therapy in people with HIV. Repertoires were generated with immunoSEQ multiplex PCR, while TCRdb's copy carries only in-frame clones and drops some. This table has about 20,000 clones, approximately 88% appearing once. The specimen was unsorted PBMCs, collected 1.2 years after starting antiretroviral therapy. These receptors were collected from a woman in her thirties or forties with HIV. The CDR3 runs from the conserved cysteine through the conserved F or W. The D gene is left open where the match is weak. Part of the rows lack a size; the others show once, few, many or a class for expanded clones.

abundance	v_gene	j_gene	d_gene	CDR3aa	CDR3nt
-	TRBV14	TRBJ2-7	TRBD2	CASSQLPGLAGLYEQYF	TGTGCCAGCAGCCAACTACCGGGACTAGCGGGATTATACGAGCAGTACTTC
-	TRBV29-1	TRBJ1-1	-	CSVEDRGRQTPTEAFF	TGCAGCGTTGAAGATAGGGGCAGACAAACCCCCACTGAAGCTTTCTTT
-	TRBV4-1	TRBJ2-2	-	CASSRQVGNTGELFF	TGCGCCAGCAGCCGACAGGTCGGAAACACCGGGGAGCTGTTTTTT
-	TRBV5-1	TRBJ2-2	-	CASSFGSGRSTGELFF	TGCGCCAGCAGCTTTGGTTCAGGGAGGAGCACCGGGGAGCTGTTTTTT
-	TRBV7-8	TRBJ2-1	-	CASSLEIRRKGEQFF	TGTGCCAGCAGCTTAGAAATAAGGAGGAAGGGAGAGCAGTTCTTC
-	TRBV20-1	TRBJ2-7	-	CSASWGEQYF	TGCAGTGCTAGTTGGGGCGAGCAGTACTTC
-	TRBV2	TRBJ2-5	TRBD2	CASLQPGLREETQYF	TGTGCCAGCTTACAGCCGGGACTACGAGAAGAGACCCAGTACTTC
-	TRBV5-6	TRBJ2-7	-	CASSLHTYEQYF	TGTGCCAGCAGTCTTCACACCTACGAGCAGTACTTC
-	TRBV2	TRBJ1-4	-	CASSFQGGLNEKLFF	TGTGCCAGCAGTTTTCAGGGAGGACTTAATGAAAAACTGTTTTTT
-	TRBV27	TRBJ1-1	-	CASSLSVNTEAFF	TGTGCCAGCAGTTTATCGGTGAACACTGAAGCTTTCTTT
-	TRBV5-1	TRBJ2-5	-	CASSSKTGNQETQYF	TGCGCCAGCAGCTCAAAGACGGGGAACCAAGAGACCCAGTACTTC
-	TRBV19	TRBJ2-1	-	CASSTNLRVVLNNEQFF	TGTGCCAGTAGTACTAACCTCAGGGTCGTTCTAAACAATGAGCAGTTCTTC
-	TRBV10-3	TRBJ2-3	-	CAISEGFTDTQYF	TGTGCCATCAGTGAGGGTTTCACAGATACGCAGTATTTT
-	TRBV5-1	TRBJ2-2	-	CASMGGGGPLNTGELFF	TGCGCCAGCATGGGAGGGGGCGGTCCACTGAACACCGGGGAGCTGTTTTTT
few	TRBV19	TRBJ2-7	-	CASSPYAGYEQYF	TGTGCCAGTAGTCCCTACGCGGGCTACGAGCAGTACTTC
-	TRBV7-6	TRBJ2-3	TRBD2	CASSELTSGSTDTQYF	TGTGCCAGCAGCGAACTTACTAGCGGGAGCACAGATACGCAGTATTTT
-	TRBV27	TRBJ2-7	-	CASSFNPPGFYEQYF	TGTGCCAGCAGTTTCAATCCACCAGGGTTCTACGAGCAGTACTTC
-	TRBV27	TRBJ2-7	-	CASSFPHWRQDYEQYF	TGTGCCAGCAGTTTCCCCCACTGGCGACAGGACTACGAGCAGTACTTC
-	TRBV7-2	TRBJ2-7	-	CASSSRRYEQYF	TGTGCCAGCAGCTCACGCAGATACGAGCAGTACTTC
-	TRBV29-1	TRBJ2-1	TRBD2	CSVGELAGVRNEQFF	TGCAGCGTTGGCGAACTAGCGGGAGTTCGGAATGAGCAGTTCTTC
-	TRBV5-1	TRBJ1-4	TRBD1	CASSLGSGTETNEKLFF	TGCGCCAGCAGCTTAGGCAGTGGGACAGAGACTAATGAAAAACTGTTTTTT
-	TRBV6-5	TRBJ2-7	-	CASSSYTVGSYEQYF	TGTGCCAGCAGTTCCTACACGGTCGGCTCCTACGAGCAGTACTTC
-	TRBV10-3	TRBJ2-2	TRBD2	CAISRTSDNTGELFF	TGTGCCATCAGCCGGACTAGCGACAACACCGGGGAGCTGTTTTTT
-	TRBV10-3	TRBJ2-7	-	CAISPGTPYEQYF	TGTGCCATCAGTCCCGGGACTCCTTACGAGCAGTACTTC
-	TRBV7-8	TRBJ1-1	-	CASSLGQLNTEAFF	TGTGCCAGCAGCTTAGGACAGCTGAACACTGAAGCTTTCTTT
-	TRBV7-3	TRBJ2-1	TRBD1	CASSPDRTSYNEQFF	TGTGCCAGCAGCCCGGACAGGACCTCCTACAATGAGCAGTTCTTC
-	TRBV6-5	TRBJ2-1	-	CASSTPRSSYNEQFF	TGTGCCAGCAGTACCCCTAGGAGCTCCTACAATGAGCAGTTCTTC
-	TRBV7-9	TRBJ2-5	TRBD2	CASSLNGEGQETQYF	TGTGCCAGCAGCTTAAATGGGGAGGGCCAAGAGACCCAGTACTTC
-	TRBV11-2	TRBJ2-7	-	CASSQLRQRWDTSYEQYF	TGTGCCAGCAGCCAATTACGACAACGTTGGGACACTTCCTACGAGCAGTACTTC
-	TRBV7-6	TRBJ2-5	TRBD2	CASSYQTLAGAETQYF	TGTGCCAGCAGCTACCAGACACTAGCGGGAGCAGAGACCCAGTACTTC
-	TRBV19	TRBJ1-2	-	CASRVFNGGYTF	TGTGCCAGTAGGGTTTTCAATGGTGGCTACACCTTC
medium-sized	TRBV6-5	TRBJ1-5	-	CASSYSVPVNQPQHF	TGTGCCAGCAGTTACTCGGTCCCGGTCAATCAGCCCCAGCATTTT
once	TRBV10-3	TRBJ2-7	-	CAISDSPGWGSSYEQYF	TGTGCCATCAGTGACTCCCCAGGGTGGGGGAGCTCCTACGAGCAGTACTTC
few	TRBV2	TRBJ2-7	-	CASSRQVSYEQYF	TGTGCCAGCAGTCGACAGGTCTCCTACGAGCAGTACTTC
-	TRBV27	TRBJ2-5	-	CASSPGSAGEETQYF	TGTGCCAGCAGTCCGGGGTCAGCCGGTGAAGAGACCCAGTACTTC
once	TRBV19	TRBJ2-7	-	CASSIGFREGIDYEQYF	TGTGCCAGTAGTATCGGTTTCAGGGAAGGAATCGACTACGAGCAGTACTTC
-	TRBV19	TRBJ2-7	-	CASSQKPTSYEQYF	TGTGCCAGTAGTCAGAAGCCTACCTCCTACGAGCAGTACTTC
-	TRBV6-1	TRBJ2-1	-	CASSEALEWEQFF	TGTGCCAGCAGTGAAGCGCTGGAGTGGGAGCAGTTCTTC
-	TRBV5-1	TRBJ2-2	-	CASSYDPGQVTGELFF	TGCGCCAGCAGCTACGACCCGGGACAAGTCACCGGGGAGCTGTTTTTT
-	TRBV5-4	TRBJ2-1	TRBD1	CASSLLQGANEQFF	TGTGCCAGCAGCTTATTACAGGGGGCGAATGAGCAGTTCTTC
once	TRBV19	TRBJ2-7	TRBD1	CASRQTGSYEQYF	TGTGCCAGTAGGCAGACAGGGTCCTACGAGCAGTACTTC
-	TRBV11-2	TRBJ1-2	-	CASNGGIGYGYTF	TGTGCCAGCAATGGAGGTATTGGCTATGGCTACACCTTC
-	TRBV9	TRBJ2-7	-	CASSVASASYEQYF	TGTGCCAGCAGCGTAGCTAGCGCCTCCTACGAGCAGTACTTC
-	TRBV6-1	TRBJ1-2	-	CASSETVINYGYTF	TGTGCCAGCAGTGAAACGGTGATTAACTATGGCTACACCTTC
-	TRBV14	TRBJ2-7	-	CASSQAGRSYEQYF	TGTGCCAGCAGCCAAGCGGGAAGATCCTACGAGCAGTACTTC
-	TRBV2	TRBJ1-2	-	CASSEAGMAYGYTF	TGTGCCAGCAGTGAGGCAGGGATGGCCTATGGCTACACCTTC
-	TRBV12-5	TRBJ1-1	-	CASGLSGYTEAFF	TGTGCTAGTGGTTTGTCGGGCTACACTGAAGCTTTCTTT
-	TRBV2	TRBJ2-1	-	CASSEAREQFF	TGTGCCAGCAGTGAAGCGCGTGAGCAGTTCTTC